This T cell receptor (beta chain) derives from a study of spatial heterogeneity in lung cancer. Per the germline V gene, CDR1 is SGHDN and CDR2 is FVKESK. V was shortened by 0 bases and J by 11 bases, with 13 bases between the two germline ends. The CDR3 sequence is 13 residues long. Time point described: sample taken at primary tumor resection. Donors were around 70 untreated early-stage non-small cell lung cancer patients. TCRdb re-derived calls from the 5' RACE reads in MiXCR, one entry per CDR3 protein. The sample carries roughly 80,000 distinct CDR3 sequences, about 7.8% recorded once. The chain links TRBV14 to TRBJ1-1; a weak D match, TRBD1 (5 bases). This clonotype was obtained from a male donor with early-stage non-small cell lung cancer. Material: PBMCs, obtained at surgery. The CDR3 region is CASSQEAGGTAFF. The CDR3 DNA reads as TGTGCCAGCAGCCAAGAGGCGGGGGGGACGGCTTTCTTT.